The rows below give T cell receptor beta chains drawn from one sample of a study of blood T cell repertoires in COVID-19. Assay used: immunoSEQ multiplex PCR; TCRdb lists only in-frame clones, some missing. This table holds roughly 190,000 clones, 85% to 90% found once. Material for sequencing was peripheral blood. Source of these receptors: a human donor in a cohort sampled during active COVID-19. The CDR3 runs from the conserved cysteine through the conserved F or W. Each record gives: clone size, D gene, V gene, J gene, CDR3 protein, CDR3 DNA. The D gene is left open where the match is weak. Clone size appears in some rows only: once, few, many, or a class for an expanded clone.

NA	NA	TRBV5-5	TRBJ1-1	CASSHSTEPNTEAFF	TGTGCCAGCAGCCACTCCACGGAGCCGAACACTGAAGCTTTCTTT
NA	NA	TRBV6-6	TRBJ2-7	CASSYGTGTSYEQYF	TGTGCCAGCAGTTACGGCACAGGGACCTCCTACGAGCAGTACTTC
NA	NA	TRBV15	TRBJ2-4	CATSRDKWAGQYF	TGTGCCACCAGCAGAGATAAGTGGGCAGGGCAGTACTTC
NA	TRBD2	TRBV2	TRBJ2-3	CATQGTSSTDTQYF	TGTGCCACCCAGGGGACTAGCAGCACAGATACGCAGTATTTT
NA	NA	TRBV28	TRBJ2-7	CASSTSSYEQYF	TGTGCCAGCAGCACGAGCTCCTACGAGCAGTACTTC
NA	TRBD1	TRBV28	TRBJ1-5	CASRKGTGYSNQPQHF	TGTGCCAGCAGAAAAGGGACAGGCTATAGCAATCAGCCCCAGCATTTT
NA	NA	TRBV3-1/TRBV3-2	TRBJ2-1	CASSPSGSGSRNEQFF	TGTGCCAGCAGCCCCTCCGGTTCCGGGAGTCGGAATGAGCAGTTCTTC
NA	TRBD1	TRBV5-1	TRBJ1-2	CASNLGQGRYGYTF	TGCGCCAGCAACCTTGGACAGGGGAGGTATGGCTACACCTTC
NA	TRBD1	TRBV30	TRBJ1-2	CAWSPLVPGQGKDGYTF	TGTGCCTGGAGTCCACTCGTCCCGGGACAGGGGAAGGATGGCTACACCTTC
NA	NA	TRBV5-5	TRBJ1-5	CASSLLSGQPQHF	TGTGCCAGCAGCTTGCTATCAGGCCAGCCCCAGCATTTT
few	NA	TRBV7-2	TRBJ2-7	CASSLGQDIYEQYF	TGTGCCAGCAGCTTAGGACAGGATATTTACGAGCAGTACTTC
NA	TRBD2	TRBV7-2	TRBJ2-3	CASSPGEGTDTQYF	TGTGCCAGCAGCCCCGGGGAGGGTACAGATACGCAGTATTTT
NA	NA	TRBV7-2	TRBJ2-3	CASRRLEDTQYF	TGTGCCAGCAGGCGACTAGAGGATACGCAGTATTTT
NA	NA	TRBV9	TRBJ1-3	CASSVGQGRGNTIYF	TGTGCCAGCAGCGTAGGCCAGGGGCGTGGAAACACCATATATTTT
NA	TRBD2	TRBV7-8	TRBJ2-5	CASSFLGSGSGRETQYF	TGTGCCAGCAGCTTCTTGGGTAGCGGGAGTGGGAGGGAGACCCAGTACTTC
NA	TRBD1	TRBV19	TRBJ1-3	CASRTSDRAGNTIYF	TGTGCCAGTAGGACCTCGGACAGGGCTGGAAACACCATATATTTT
NA	NA	TRBV6-1	TRBJ1-1	CASSEAQVNAEAFF	TGTGCCAGCAGTGAAGCGCAGGTAAACGCTGAAGCTTTCTTT
NA	NA	TRBV7-2	TRBJ1-6	CASSLLARSSYNSPLHF	TGTGCCAGCAGCTTATTGGCTAGGAGCTCCTATAATTCACCCCTCCACTTT
NA	TRBD1	TRBV27	TRBJ1-4	CASSWAGGNEKLFF	TGTGCCAGCAGTTGGGCAGGGGGGAATGAAAAACTGTTTTTT
NA	TRBD2	TRBV11-2	TRBJ2-3	CASSLVGTSGSLADTQYF	TGTGCCAGCAGCTTAGTTGGGACTAGCGGGAGTCTAGCAGATACGCAGTATTTT
NA	TRBD2	TRBV7-6	TRBJ2-1	CASSLGSGGAVNEQFF	TGTGCCAGCAGCTTAGGTAGCGGGGGGGCCGTCAATGAGCAGTTCTTC
NA	NA	TRBV11-2	TRBJ2-7	CASSPQGGILLEQYF	TGTGCCAGCAGCCCCCAGGGGGGCATCTTGCTCGAGCAGTACTTC
NA	NA	TRBV3-1/TRBV3-2	TRBJ2-3	CASSQVVLRGLAQSTDTQYF	TGTGCCAGCAGCCAAGTAGTTCTTCGAGGATTAGCGCAAAGCACAGATACGCAGTATTTT
NA	NA	TRBV15	TRBJ1-4	CATSNGNEKLFF	TGTGCCACCAGCAACGGGAATGAAAAACTGTTTTTT
NA	NA	TRBV2	TRBJ2-1	CASSAPGRSSYNEQFF	TGTGCCAGCAGTGCCCCAGGGCGTAGCTCCTACAATGAGCAGTTCTTC
NA	NA	TRBV3-1/TRBV3-2	TRBJ2-7	CASSLWGTSYEQYF	TGTGCCAGCAGCCTATGGGGGACATCCTACGAGCAGTACTTC
NA	NA	TRBV15	TRBJ2-4	CATSRDTKSGVTKNIQYF	TGTGCCACCAGCAGAGATACAAAGTCAGGGGTGACCAAAAACATTCAGTACTTC
NA	NA	TRBV6-5	TRBJ2-1	CASSPEGGDFREQFF	TGTGCCAGCAGTCCCGAAGGGGGGGACTTCAGGGAGCAGTTCTTC
NA	TRBD2	TRBV9	TRBJ2-6	CASSVAPGGAGANVLTF	TGTGCCAGCAGCGTAGCGCCGGGGGGGGCTGGGGCCAACGTCCTGACTTTC
NA	NA	TRBV6-1	TRBJ2-7	CASSDLGALEQYF	TGTGCCAGCAGTGATCTAGGGGCTCTCGAGCAGTACTTC
NA	NA	TRBV27	TRBJ2-6	CASSLSSGANVLTF	TGTGCCAGCAGTTTGAGCTCTGGGGCCAACGTCCTGACTTTC
few	NA	TRBV28	TRBJ2-7	CASIRPSRGSYEQYF	TGTGCCAGCATTAGACCCTCCCGGGGGAGCTACGAGCAGTACTTC
NA	TRBD1	TRBV7-8	TRBJ2-7	CASSPPGTGRYEQYF	TGTGCCAGCAGCCCTCCAGGGACAGGACGCTACGAGCAGTACTTC
few	NA	TRBV4-1	TRBJ1-1	CASSLSQNTEAFF	TGCGCCAGCAGCCTATCACAGAACACTGAAGCTTTCTTT
NA	NA	TRBV29-1	TRBJ1-1	CSVGDKRVNTEAFF	TGCAGCGTTGGCGACAAGAGGGTGAACACTGAAGCTTTCTTT
NA	NA	TRBV19	TRBJ2-6	CASSRGTGGSGANVLTF	TGTGCCAGTAGTAGGGGGACTGGCGGCTCTGGGGCCAACGTCCTGACTTTC
few	TRBD2	TRBV7-8	TRBJ2-7	CASSLSGGAYEQYF	TGTGCCAGCAGCCTGAGCGGGGGGGCCTACGAGCAGTACTTC
once	NA	TRBV18	TRBJ1-2	CASSPEPVGYTF	TGTGCCAGCTCACCAGAGCCGGTTGGCTACACCTTC
NA	TRBD1	TRBV5-1	TRBJ2-7	CASSTRQGQDEQYF	TGCGCCAGCAGCACCCGACAGGGCCAGGACGAGCAGTACTTC
NA	NA	TRBV5-4	TRBJ2-7	CASSLASSPRGSYEQYF	TGTGCCAGCAGCTTGGCTAGTAGCCCCCGGGGCTCCTACGAGCAGTACTTC
NA	NA	TRBV28	TRBJ1-6	CASAIARGAGIGNEVSPLHF	TGTGCCAGCGCCATCGCACGGGGGGCGGGTATCGGGAATGAGGTCTCACCCCTCCACTTT
NA	NA	TRBV5-5	TRBJ1-4	CASSSADAPGITNEKLFF	TGTGCCAGCAGCTCTGCGGACGCGCCAGGGATAACTAATGAAAAACTGTTTTTT
NA	NA	TRBV14	TRBJ1-1	CASSQGGVFSAFF	TGTGCCAGCAGCCAAGGGGGGGTCTTCTCTGCTTTCTTT
NA	NA	TRBV19	TRBJ1-6	CTSSDTDSGYNSPLHF	TGTACCAGTAGTGATACGGACTCGGGGTATAATTCACCCCTCCACTTT
NA	NA	TRBV3-1/TRBV3-2	TRBJ2-1	CASSQGGDGEQFF	TGTGCCAGCAGCCAAGGAGGCGATGGTGAGCAGTTCTTC
NA	NA	TRBV5-1	TRBJ2-1	CASSLEGRGNEQFF	TGCGCCAGCAGCTTGGAAGGCAGGGGCAATGAGCAGTTCTTC
NA	NA	TRBV24-1	TRBJ2-1	CATSDRGLGNEQFF	TGTGCCACCAGTGACCGCGGGCTTGGCAATGAGCAGTTCTTC